The sample holds a few counts of the clone carrying this TCR beta chain. This sample is drawn from a study of blood T cells in healthy people across ages. A J-beta primer mix and a sample-barcoded 5' primer were used in a second PCR of roughly 6 to 12 cycles. A single record per CDR3 protein comes from TCRdb applying MiXCR to the 5' RACE reads. Of around 1.5 million distinct CDR3 sequences detected, approximately 59% appear once; the ten largest clones hold over 6.5%. Material: blood. The clonotype comes from a man in his late teens or twenties in good health.

The DNA of the CDR3 is TGTGCCAGCAGCACGAACAGGGGAACTGGGGCCAACGTCCTGACTTTC. Amino acid sequence: CASSTNRGTGANVLTF. The rearrangement links TRBV7-9 to TRBJ2-6; 7 bases align to TRBD1. The CDR3 covers 16 residues. CDR1 SEHNR and CDR2 FQNEAQ come from the germline V gene (reference sequence). Germline trimming cut 5 bases from V and 2 bases from J; bases unmatched to any gene: 6.